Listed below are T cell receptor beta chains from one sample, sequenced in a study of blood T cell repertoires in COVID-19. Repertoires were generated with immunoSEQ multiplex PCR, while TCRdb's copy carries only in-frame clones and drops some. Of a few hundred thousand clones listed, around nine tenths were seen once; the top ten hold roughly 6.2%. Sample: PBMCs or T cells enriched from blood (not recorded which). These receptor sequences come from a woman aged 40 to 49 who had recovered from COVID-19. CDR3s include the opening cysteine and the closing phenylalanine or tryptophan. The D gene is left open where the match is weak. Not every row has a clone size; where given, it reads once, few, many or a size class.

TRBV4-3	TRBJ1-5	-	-	CASRLLQGLWQPQHF	TGCGCCAGCAGACTGCTTCAGGGGCTCTGGCAGCCCCAGCATTTT
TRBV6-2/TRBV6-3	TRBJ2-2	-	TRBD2	CASSPRLAGGSNTGELFF	TGTGCCAGCAGCCCTAGACTAGCGGGAGGATCGAATACCGGGGAGCTGTTTTTT
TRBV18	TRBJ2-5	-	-	CASSQGYQETQYF	TGTGCCAGCTCCCAGGGGTACCAAGAGACCCAGTACTTC
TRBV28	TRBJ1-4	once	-	CASRTGLINEKLFF	TGTGCCAGCAGGACAGGACTGATTAATGAAAAACTGTTTTTT
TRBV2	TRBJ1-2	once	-	CASSVSSGGYTF	TGTGCCAGCAGTGTTTCTTCAGGGGGCTACACCTTC
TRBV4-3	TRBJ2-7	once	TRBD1	CASSPRDSLYEQYF	TGCGCCAGCAGCCCCCGGGACAGCTTATACGAGCAGTACTTC
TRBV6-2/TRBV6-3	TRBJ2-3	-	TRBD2	CASSKRLAGDPSTDTQYF	TGTGCCAGCAGCAAAAGACTAGCGGGGGACCCTTCTACAGATACGCAGTATTTT
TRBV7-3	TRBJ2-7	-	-	CASSLGGVAYEQYF	TGTGCCAGCAGCTTAGGCGGCGTCGCATACGAGCAGTACTTC
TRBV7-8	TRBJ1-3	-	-	CASSLDPAVAGNTIYF	TGTGCCAGCAGCTTAGACCCCGCGGTTGCTGGAAACACCATATATTTT
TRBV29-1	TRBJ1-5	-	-	CSVGASSNQPQHF	TGCAGCGTTGGGGCATCTAGCAATCAGCCCCAGCATTTT
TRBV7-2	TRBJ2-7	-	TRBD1	CASRPQGSGVYPYEQYF	TGTGCCAGCAGGCCACAGGGGTCAGGGGTATACCCCTACGAGCAGTACTTC
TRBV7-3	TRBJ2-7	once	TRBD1	CASSLTGTGSSEQYF	TGTGCCAGCAGCTTAACCGGGACAGGGTCTTCCGAGCAGTACTTC
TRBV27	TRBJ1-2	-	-	CASSLRGGDYGYTF	TGTGCCAGCAGTCTTAGGGGAGGGGACTATGGCTACACCTTC
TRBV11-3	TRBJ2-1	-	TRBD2	CASSQGLAPDEQFF	TGTGCCAGCAGCCAGGGACTAGCGCCCGATGAGCAGTTCTTC
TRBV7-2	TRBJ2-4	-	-	CASSLLGGGAKNIQYF	TGTGCCAGCAGCTTATTAGGCGGAGGGGCCAAAAACATTCAGTACTTC
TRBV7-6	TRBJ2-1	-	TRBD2	CASSRGPSGLRGVYNEQFF	TGTGCCAGCAGCCGGGGGCCTAGCGGGTTAAGAGGGGTCTACAATGAGCAGTTCTTC
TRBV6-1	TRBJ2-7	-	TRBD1	CASSEAGQGFEQYF	TGTGCCAGCAGTGAAGCGGGACAGGGGTTCGAGCAGTACTTC
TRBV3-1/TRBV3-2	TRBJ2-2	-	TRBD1	CASSVRDRGRGSTGELFF	TGTGCCAGCAGCGTCCGGGACAGGGGGCGCGGGAGCACCGGGGAGCTGTTTTTT
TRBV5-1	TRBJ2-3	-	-	CASSHFTDTQYF	TGCGCCAGCAGTCACTTCACAGATACGCAGTATTTT
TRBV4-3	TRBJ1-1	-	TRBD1	CASSRGQGTEAFF	TGCGCCAGCAGCCGAGGACAGGGCACTGAAGCTTTCTTT
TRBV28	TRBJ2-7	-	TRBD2	CASSLFSSGTSYEQYF	TGTGCCAGCAGTTTATTCTCTAGCGGGACCTCCTACGAGCAGTACTTC
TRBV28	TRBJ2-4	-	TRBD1	CASSLPGTGEIIQYF	TGTGCCAGCAGTTTACCCGGGACAGGGGAGATCATTCAGTACTTC